The clone carrying this T cell receptor delta chain was picked up a small number of times. The antigen is not known. The data belong to a study of Vδ1+ human thymocytes. Extracted RNA was reverse transcribed into cDNA. The CDR3 regions were amplified by multiplex PCR from V-gene primers to a constant-region primer. TCRdb processed the multiplex PCR reads again with the CATT caller. The sample holds under 25,000 delta-chain clones, roughly 7.3% seen once. Study-level results: Thymic TRG and TRD repertoires appeared highly polyclonal, with Gaussian CDR3 length distributions.

J gave up 0 bases and V 2 bases, and 7 bases lay outside the gene matches. The CDR3 runs 18 residues. CDR1 and CDR2 from the germline V gene are TSWWSYY and QGS. Sample: Vdelta1+ gamma-delta thymocytes from the thymus. Noted subset: FACS-sorted CD3+ TCRalphabeta- TCRVdelta1+ TCRVdelta2- thymocytes. This TCR derives from a child in the first two years of life who had congenital heart surgery. V usage is TRDV1 and J usage is TRDJ1, with TRDD3 matching 12 bases. The CDR3 is CALGESLGDTLDTDKLIF. The CDR3 DNA follows: TGTGCTCTTGGGGAATCGCTGGGGGATACGCTAGACACCGATAAACTCATCTTT.